The 10 T cell receptor beta chains below all came from one sample that was sequenced in a study of blood T cell repertoires in COVID-19. The method was immunoSEQ multiplex PCR; TCRdb's version includes in-frame clones alone and lacks a portion of them. The table includes 90,000 or so clones, 70% to 90% detected once. Sequencing used peripheral blood. The receptor set was obtained from a man at least 80 years old with active or convalescent COVID-19.

The J gene is TRBJ1-3, the V gene TRBV29-1; a possible D gene is TRBD1 (5 bases). Per the germline V gene, CDR1 is SQVTM and CDR2 is ANQGSEA. Trimming stripped 5 bases from V and 8 bases from J, with 13 bases between. The CDR3 spans 12 residues. CDR3 sequence (DNA): TGCAGCGTTCTCGACAGAAACTACACCATATATTTT. This codes for CSVLDRNYTIYF.

The rearrangement links TRBV25-1 to TRBJ2-5, with 8 positions matching TRBD1. The CDR3 extends over 15 amino acids. V shed 3 bases and J 5 bases; nucleotides not matched to a gene: 8. The germline V gene has CDR1 MGHDK and CDR2 SYGVNS. This CDR3 reads CASSDQGAFRETQYF. DNA of the CDR3: TGTGCCAGCAGTGACCAGGGGGCGTTCCGGGAGACCCAGTACTTC.

The gene calls are TRBV28 and TRBJ2-1, with 13 bases aligning to TRBD2. From germline, CDR1 is MDHEN and CDR2 SYDVKM. This CDR3 region has 15 residues. J was trimmed by 9 bases and V by 6 bases; bases with no gene match: 8. The CDR3 sequence: CASSQGLAGVVEQFF. The CDR3 bases are TGTGCCAGCAGCCAAGGACTAGCGGGAGTGGTTGAGCAGTTCTTC.

The rearrangement uses TRBV18 and TRBJ2-2, with 10 bases matching TRBD2. V shed 6 bases and J 5 bases; nucleotides not matched to a gene: 6. In germline, CDR1 is KGHSH, CDR2 LQKENI. The CDR3 loop spans 15 amino acids. CDR3 in amino acids: CASSLAGDRTGELFF. CDR3 sequence (DNA): TGTGCCAGCTCTCTAGCGGGAGATCGAACCGGGGAGCTGTTTTTT. Complete variable domain (other parts from reference TRBV18 and TRBJ2-2): NAGVMQNPRHLVRRRGQEARLRCSPMKGHSHVYWYRQLPEEGLKFMVYLQKENIIDESGMPKERFSAEFPKEGPSILRIQQVVRGDSAAYFCASSLAGDRTGELFFGEGSRLTVL.

The J gene is TRBJ2-7, the V gene TRBV7-2; TRBD2 is a possible D gene (6 bases). CDR1 is SGHTA, CDR2 FQGNSA, per germline. CDR3 length equals 15 residues. Trimming took off 5 bases at V and 1 base at J, with 15 bases between the two ends. In DNA form, the CDR3 reads TGTGCCAGCAGCCGGGAGTGGCGGGATTCCTACGAGCAGTACTTC. Its protein product is CASSREWRDSYEQYF. Combining the CDR3 with reference TRBV7-2 and TRBJ2-7 gives the whole variable domain GAGVSQSPSNKVTEKGKDVELRCDPISGHTALYWYRQSLGQGLEFLIYFQGNSAPDKSGLPSDRFSAERTGGSVSTLTIQRTQQEDSAVYLCASSREWRDSYEQYFGPGTRLTVT.

The chain carries TRBV27 and TRBJ1-5; D is possibly TRBD1 (5 bases). Germline loops: CDR1 MNHEY, CDR2 SMNVEV (reference sequence). The V end was cut by 2 bases, the J end by 9 bases, with 17 bases between. The CDR3 spans 15 residues. The CDR3 spells CASSLNPGSGWPQHF. In nucleotides, the CDR3 is TGTGCCAGCAGTTTAAATCCAGGGTCAGGCTGGCCCCAGCATTTT.

The rearrangement uses TRBV10-3 and TRBJ1-1; D unresolved. This CDR3 contains 11 residues. Germline V gene lookup returns CDR1 ENHRY and CDR2 SYGVKD. V was trimmed by 10 bases and J by 8 bases, leaving 14 bases between them. As DNA, the CDR3 is TGTGCCACCGGTATAGCTCGGGAAGCTTTCTTT. Translated, it gives CATGIAREAFF.

The chain joins TRBV5-4 to TRBJ2-3; a weak D match, TRBD2 (6 bases). Germline-derived CDR1 and CDR2 are SGHNT and YYREEE (reference sequence). The CDR3 extends over 16 amino acids. The V and J ends lost 3 bases and 1 base respectively, with 15 bases between them. DNA of the CDR3: TGTGCCAGCAGCTCATCGGCCGGCGGGGGCACAGATACGCAGTATTTT. Translation: CASSSSAGGGTDTQYF.

The rearrangement uses TRBV4-3 and TRBJ2-1, with TRBD2 matching 14 bases. The germline V gene has CDR1 LGHNA and CDR2 YSLEER. With V trimmed by 0 bases and J by 8 bases, 3 bases remained unmatched. CDR3 length: 16 amino acids. Here the CDR3 reads CASSQETSGRVYEQFF. The CDR3 region has the DNA TGCGCCAGCAGCCAAGAGACTAGCGGGAGGGTTTATGAGCAGTTCTTC.

This clone was detected once. The DNA of the CDR3 is TGTGCCACCAGCTCTAGCGGGATGGCCGGGGAGCTGTTTTTT. Translated, it gives CATSSSGMAGELFF. The V and J genes are TRBV24-1 and TRBJ2-2; 9 bases agree with TRBD2. The length of the CDR3 is 14 residues. Germline values: CDR1 KGHDR, CDR2 SFDVKD. V lost 7 bases, J lost 6 bases, and 5 bases stayed unmatched.